Listed below are T cell receptor beta chains from one sample, sequenced in a study of Ad26.COV2.S vaccination and SARS-CoV-2 variants. Using immunoSEQ multiplex PCR, the repertoire was profiled, and TCRdb retains in-frame clones only, with some absent. Altogether about 680,000 clones are present, about 90% being singletons, with the ten largest covering roughly 1.5%. Sequencing was performed on peripheral blood, taken in a trial of Ad26.COV2.S vaccine versus placebo. The receptors derive from a person between 18 and 65 years old who received the Ad26.COV2.S COVID-19 vaccine or a placebo. The CDR3 runs from the conserved cysteine through the conserved F or W. A D gene is named only where the DNA matches it firmly. Clone size is shown for a subset of rows, as once, few, many or a class of expanded clone.

abundance,j_gene,v_gene,d_gene,CDR3aa,CDR3nt
-,TRBJ1-6,TRBV30,-,CAWSVPNSPLHF,TGTGCCTGGAGTGTACCTAATTCACCCCTCCACTTT
-,TRBJ2-7,TRBV5-5,-,CASSTGQGSPYEQYF,TGTGCCAGCAGCACGGGCCAGGGAAGCCCCTACGAGCAGTACTTC
-,TRBJ2-2,TRBV7-6,-,CASSLATGILSTGELFF,TGTGCCAGCAGCTTAGCTACAGGGATTCTGAGCACCGGGGAGCTGTTTTTT
-,TRBJ2-5,TRBV11-3,TRBD1,CASSSAPGTGAQETQYF,TGTGCCAGCAGCTCCGCTCCCGGGACAGGGGCCCAAGAGACCCAGTACTTC
-,TRBJ1-2,TRBV30,-,CAGNRASYGYTF,TGTGCCGGAAACAGGGCAAGCTATGGCTACACCTTC
-,TRBJ1-1,TRBV4-3,TRBD1,CASSQETGAYEAFF,TGCGCCAGCAGCCAAGAAACAGGGGCTTATGAAGCTTTCTTT
once,TRBJ1-1,TRBV5-4,-,CASSLTNRVTEAFF,TGTGCCAGCAGCTTGACAAACAGGGTGACTGAAGCTTTCTTT
few,TRBJ2-7,TRBV19,-,CASSRAGTYEQYF,TGTGCCAGTAGTAGGGCCGGCACCTACGAGCAGTACTTC
-,TRBJ1-1,TRBV24-1,-,CAPLSRAEAFF,TGTGCCCCTCTGTCGAGGGCTGAAGCTTTCTTT
-,TRBJ2-3,TRBV25-1,-,CASRGVHTDTQYF,TGTGCCAGTAGAGGGGTCCACACAGATACGCAGTATTTT
-,TRBJ1-4,TRBV9,TRBD1,CASSEQGAPEKLFF,TGTGCCAGCAGCGAACAGGGGGCGCCTGAAAAACTGTTTTTT
-,TRBJ2-7,TRBV7-9,-,CASSLAKRGSYEQYF,TGTGCCAGCAGCTTAGCGAAGAGGGGGTCCTACGAGCAGTACTTC
-,TRBJ1-2,TRBV5-1,-,CASSLREENYGYTF,TGCGCCAGCAGCTTGAGGGAGGAAAACTATGGCTACACCTTC
-,TRBJ1-2,TRBV3-1/TRBV3-2,-,CASSQVAGDYGYTF,TGTGCCAGCAGCCAAGTAGCAGGGGACTATGGCTACACCTTC
-,TRBJ2-5,TRBV10-2,-,CATLGADQETQYF,TGCGCCACCCTAGGAGCGGACCAAGAGACCCAGTACTTC
-,TRBJ2-2,TRBV10-3,TRBD2,CAISESGTSGSGELFF,TGTGCCATCAGTGAGTCCGGGACTAGCGGGAGCGGGGAGCTGTTTTTT
-,TRBJ1-6,TRBV10-1,-,CASSESVGIHF,TGCGCCAGCAGTGAGTCGGTCGGTATCCACTTT
-,TRBJ2-4,TRBV13,-,CASSLVVAKNIQYF,TGTGCCAGCAGCTTAGTTGTAGCCAAAAACATTCAGTACTTC
-,TRBJ1-2,TRBV27,-,CASSFRFGGRAGYTF,TGTGCCAGCAGTTTTAGGTTCGGGGGAAGGGCTGGCTACACCTTC
-,TRBJ1-1,TRBV11-1,-,CASSLAGESNTEAFF,TGTGCCAGCAGCTTAGCGGGGGAGTCGAACACTGAAGCTTTCTTT
once,TRBJ2-3,TRBV5-8,-,CASSFTNTQYF,TGTGCCAGCAGCTTTACGAATACGCAGTATTTT
-,TRBJ1-1,TRBV27,-,CASSFGGATEAFF,TGTGCCAGCAGTTTTGGAGGGGCCACTGAAGCTTTCTTT
-,TRBJ2-7,TRBV6-2/TRBV6-3,TRBD2,CASSYSILADYEQYF,TGTGCCAGCAGTTACTCGATCCTAGCGGACTACGAGCAGTACTTC
-,TRBJ2-7,TRBV7-8,-,CASSLDGSSYEQYF,TGTGCCAGCAGCTTAGACGGGAGCTCCTACGAGCAGTACTTC
-,TRBJ1-1,TRBV10-3,TRBD1,CAISETGVEAFF,TGTGCCATCAGTGAGACAGGGGTGGAAGCTTTCTTT
-,TRBJ2-5,TRBV2,-,CASKEGKTQYF,TGTGCCAGCAAAGAGGGGAAGACCCAGTACTTC
-,TRBJ1-3,TRBV19,-,CASSIYGVSGNTIYF,TGTGCCAGTAGTATATATGGAGTTTCTGGAAACACCATATATTTT
-,TRBJ2-3,TRBV10-1,-,CATGKLVEGTQYF,TGCGCCACCGGGAAGCTCGTCGAGGGGACGCAGTATTTT
few,TRBJ1-5,TRBV19,-,CASSGYRDQPQHF,TGTGCCAGTAGTGGCTACAGGGATCAGCCCCAGCATTTT
once,TRBJ1-2,TRBV7-3,TRBD1,CASSAGQNYGYTF,TGTGCCAGCAGCGCGGGACAGAACTATGGCTACACCTTC
-,TRBJ2-1,TRBV6-1,TRBD1,CASSSKPDRKQFF,TGTGCCAGCAGTTCTAAACCGGACAGGAAGCAGTTCTTC
-,TRBJ1-1,TRBV6-2/TRBV6-3,TRBD1,CASSTTTGGEIEAFF,TGTGCCAGCAGTACCACGACAGGGGGGGAAATCGAAGCTTTCTTT
-,TRBJ1-2,TRBV5-1,-,CASSLGGGDGYTF,TGCGCCAGCAGCTTGGGAGGTGGAGATGGCTACACCTTC
-,TRBJ1-1,TRBV19,-,CASSIENTEAFF,TGTGCCAGTAGTATAGAGAACACTGAAGCTTTCTTT
-,TRBJ2-7,TRBV14,TRBD1,CASSPGQGFEQYF,TGTGCCAGCAGCCCGGGACAGGGGTTCGAGCAGTACTTC
-,TRBJ1-2,TRBV3-1/TRBV3-2,-,CASSQGTAYGYTF,TGTGCCAGCAGCCAAGGGACAGCCTATGGCTACACCTTC
-,TRBJ2-5,TRBV2,-,CASSESERQTQYF,TGTGCCAGCAGTGAATCCGAGCGTCAGACCCAGTACTTC
-,TRBJ2-7,TRBV9,-,CASSSTGTEQYF,TGTGCCAGCAGCTCCACAGGGACCGAGCAGTACTTC
-,TRBJ1-5,TRBV11-2,-,CASSLGGGLGQPQHF,TGTGCCAGCAGCTTAGGTGGGGGGTTAGGTCAGCCCCAGCATTTT
-,TRBJ2-4,TRBV5-1,-,CASSLESENIQYF,TGCGCCAGCAGCTTGGAGTCTGAAAACATTCAGTACTTC
-,TRBJ2-3,TRBV9,-,CASSVSEFTDTQYF,TGTGCCAGCAGCGTTAGCGAGTTCACAGATACGCAGTATTTT
-,TRBJ2-1,TRBV19,-,CASSIGGSRQFF,TGTGCCAGTAGTATTGGGGGCTCGAGGCAGTTCTTC
few,TRBJ2-1,TRBV10-2,-,CASSEGYNEQFF,TGCGCCAGCAGTGAGGGCTACAATGAGCAGTTCTTC
-,TRBJ2-6,TRBV6-5,-,CASRTGQTGANVLTF,TGTGCCAGCAGAACCGGACAGACTGGGGCCAACGTCCTGACTTTC
-,TRBJ2-1,TRBV5-4,TRBD1,CASSLPDRAEISSYNEQFF,TGTGCCAGCAGCTTGCCGGACAGGGCCGAAATTAGCTCCTACAATGAGCAGTTCTTC
once,TRBJ1-4,TRBV19,-,CASSLPGLTNEKLFF,TGTGCCAGTAGTCTCCCTGGGCTTACTAATGAAAAACTGTTTTTT
-,TRBJ2-1,TRBV6-6,TRBD1,CASSWDRDNEQFF,TGTGCCAGCAGTTGGGACAGGGACAATGAGCAGTTCTTC
-,TRBJ2-7,TRBV5-5,-,CASSLWGLAENEQYF,TGTGCCAGCAGCTTGTGGGGGCTAGCGGAGAACGAGCAGTACTTC
-,TRBJ2-2,TRBV12-2,-,CASRFLAANTGELFF,TGTGCAAGTCGCTTCTTAGCGGCGAACACCGGGGAGCTGTTTTTT